Presented here are 22 T cell receptor beta chains from one specimen sequenced in a study of shared clonotypes between healthy human individuals. Produced via immunoSEQ multiplex PCR; TCRdb's table is partial and in-frame only. The sample carries about 2.4 million clones, 80% to 95% recorded once. Sequences were obtained from naive CD4+ T cells from PBMCs. Subset of the sample: CD45RA+ positively selected. The origin of the receptors is a man in his late teens or twenties in good health. Some clones in this sample may be carry-over from other donors' samples.

For this clone: The sample has other DNA sequences that encode this CDR3 too. The rearrangement uses TRBV10-3 and TRBJ2-7, with 10 bases lining up with TRBD2. The CDR3 totals 14 residues. V dropped 4 bases and J dropped 4; count of bases not matched to a gene: 4. The germline CDR1 and CDR2 sequences are ENHRY and SYGVKD. CDR3 residues: CAISGLAGAYEQYF. For the CDR3, the DNA is TGTGCCATCAGTGGGCTAGCGGGAGCTTACGAGCAGTACTTC.

This chain joins TRBV4-2 and TRBJ1-2; perhaps TRBD1 as D (6 bases). CDR3 length: 15 residues. V dropped 4 bases and J dropped 4 bases, with 16 bases sitting between them. CDR1 is LGHNA, CDR2 YNFKEQ, per germline. The CDR3 protein is CASSPGQTRGYGYTF. The CDR3 DNA sequence: TGTGCCAGCAGCCCCGGACAGACCCGGGGCTATGGCTACACCTTC.

The chain couples TRBV4-3 to TRBJ2-1; 14 bases align to TRBD2. The CDR3 length is 17 residues. Germline V gene lookup returns CDR1 LGHNA and CDR2 YSLEER. The V gene end was trimmed by 3 bases and the J gene end by 4 bases; junction bases not matched to a gene: 5. CDR3 protein: CASSQGLAGAFYNEQFF. The CDR3 bases are TGCGCCAGCAGCCAGGGACTAGCGGGAGCGTTTTACAATGAGCAGTTCTTC.

On this clone itself: This CDR3 is also generated by other DNA sequences in the sample. The gene calls are TRBV2 and TRBJ2-7; D perhaps matches TRBD1 (5 bases). This CDR3 is 14 amino acids long. Germline lookup yields CDR1 SNHLY and CDR2 FYNNEI. Trimming removed 3 bases from V and 0 bases from J, with 9 bases in between. DNA for the CDR3: TGTGCCAGCAGTGACCAGGGTATCTCCTACGAGCAGTACTTC. Protein product: CASSDQGISYEQYF.

This clone appeared once. J is TRBJ2-3 and V is TRBV27; possibly TRBD1 or TRBD2 for D (6 bases each). Trimming removed 2 bases from V and 5 bases from J, with 11 bases in between. Germline V gene sequence: CDR1 MNHEY, CDR2 SMNVEV (reference sequence). The CDR3 is made up of 14 amino acids. The CDR3 sequence: CASSLRGAEDTQYF. DNA for the CDR3: TGTGCCAGCAGTTTAAGGGGGGCAGAAGATACGCAGTATTTT.

J is TRBJ2-7 and V is TRBV4-2, with D uncertain. CDR3 size: 16 residues. Looked up from germline, CDR1 is LGHNA and CDR2 is YNFKEQ. Trimming cost V 0 bases and J 6 bases, with 18 bases left between them. CDR3 nucleotide sequence: TGTGCCAGCAGCCAAGACCGAGGCGGTATTTCTCTCGAGCAGTACTTC. This sequence encodes CASSQDRGGISLEQYF.

The chain recombines TRBV19 with TRBJ2-1, with D perhaps TRBD2 (5 bases). Germline lookup yields CDR1 LNHDA and CDR2 SQIVND (reference sequence). Trimming took off 3 bases at V and 6 bases at J, with 15 bases between the two ends. The CDR3 runs 15 residues. In DNA, the CDR3 is TGTGCCAGTAGTATTCCACCGCGGGCCGCCAATGAGCAGTTCTTC. Its translation is CASSIPPRAANEQFF.

The rearrangement links TRBV6-5 to TRBJ2-5; D is undetermined. The germline V and J ends were trimmed by 3 bases and 5 bases, with 13 bases remaining between them. The germline V gene has CDR1 MNHEY and CDR2 SVGAGI. CDR3 size: 14 residues. The CDR3, as DNA: TGTGCCAGCAGTTATATACCTTTACGGGAGACCCAGTACTTC. This codes for CASSYIPLRETQYF.

The chain recombines TRBV6-1 with TRBJ1-3, with 8 nucleotides matching TRBD1. Germline CDR1 and CDR2: MNHNS and SASEGT. The trim removed 4 bases at V and 0 bases at J, leaving 8 bases unmatched. CDR3 length: 17 residues. CDR3 nucleotide sequence: TGTGCCAGCAGTGTAGATCCCGACAGGGGCTCTGGAAACACCATATATTTT. Amino acids: CASSVDPDRGSGNTIYF.

This clone has only one observation. The chain uses TRBV6-5 and TRBJ1-6; no reliable D call. The CDR3 contains 14 residues. CDR1 is MNHEY, CDR2 SVGAGI, per germline. V was cut by 6 bases and J by 10 bases, with 16 bases left in between. The DNA of the CDR3 is TGTGCCAGCAGGATGGGCCTAAAACCCTCACCCCTCCACTTT. It encodes CASRMGLKPSPLHF.

This clone has a single count. The sample contains more than one DNA sequence encoding this CDR3. The rearrangement joins TRBV5-1 to TRBJ1-1; TRBD1 agrees at 8 bases. The CDR3 sequence is 14 residues long. CDR1 is SGHRS and CDR2 is YFSETQ in the germline V gene. With V trimmed by 5 bases and J by 2 bases, 5 bases remained unmatched. The DNA of the CDR3 is TGCGCCAGCAGTTCCCAGGGGGCTAACACTGAAGCTTTCTTT. Translation: CASSSQGANTEAFF.

The chain couples TRBV29-1 to TRBJ2-4; D remains ambiguous. In germline, CDR1 is SQVTM, CDR2 ANQGSEA. Trimming pared 2 bases from V and 4 bases from J, leaving 3 bases between. This CDR3 is 11 amino acids long. The chain's CDR3 is CSVELKNIQYF. CDR3 DNA: TGCAGCGTTGAATTGAAAAACATTCAGTACTTC.

The sample holds a few counts of this clone. This sample includes further DNA sequences coding for the same CDR3. The chain combines TRBV18 with TRBJ2-3, with D uncertain. The length of the CDR3 is 12 residues. V shed 1 base and J shed 5 bases, with 4 bases lying between them. CDR1 and CDR2 from the germline V gene are KGHSH and LQKENI. CDR3 sequence: CASSPQGDTQYF. CDR3 in DNA: TGTGCCAGCTCACCACAGGGAGATACGCAGTATTTT.

The genes are TRBV7-3 and TRBJ2-1; D is perhaps TRBD2 (6 bases). The V end lost 4 bases, the J end lost 6 bases, and 25 bases lay between the germline ends. Germline V CDR1 and CDR2: SGHTA, FQGTGA. The CDR3 consists of 18 residues. CDR3 bases: TGTGCCAGCAGCTCCACCACCTCGGGGCAGGGAGGCCTCAATGAGCAGTTCTTC. Its translation: CASSSTTSGQGGLNEQFF.

This clone was detected only a few times. This CDR3 is also generated by other DNA sequences in the sample. This chain joins TRBV18 and TRBJ1-1, with unresolved D. The CDR3 loop spans 13 amino acids. Per the germline V gene, CDR1 is KGHSH and CDR2 is LQKENI. Trimming pared 3 bases from V and 0 bases from J, leaving 5 bases between. The CDR3 is CASSPGLNTEAFF. The CDR3, as DNA: TGTGCCAGCTCACCGGGGTTGAACACTGAAGCTTTCTTT.

The chain recombines TRBV29-1 with TRBJ1-2; D is possibly TRBD1 (6 bases). CDR1 SQVTM and CDR2 ANQGSEA come from the germline V gene. Trimming removed 6 bases from V and 1 base from J, with 15 bases in between. The CDR3 sequence is 14 residues long. DNA of the CDR3: TGCAGCGTAGGGGGGGCCGAGGATAACTATGGCTACACCTTC. Residues: CSVGGAEDNYGYTF.

This clone is a singleton in its sample. The chain carries TRBV25-1 and TRBJ2-4; D is perhaps TRBD1 (6 bases). V was pared by 2 bases and J by 6 bases, with 14 bases between. The CDR3 sequence is 15 residues long. Germline CDR1 is MGHDK and CDR2 is SYGVNS. For the CDR3, the DNA is TGTGCCAGCAGTGAACCCCGGGACATAAGAAACATTCAGTACTTC. This sequence encodes CASSEPRDIRNIQYF. Filled out from reference TRBV25-1 and TRBJ2-4, the complete variable domain reads EADIYQTPRYLVIGTGKKITLECSQTMGHDKMYWYQQDPGMELHLIHYSYGVNSTEKGDLSSESTVSRIRTEHFPLTLESARPSHTSQYLCASSEPRDIRNIQYFGAGTRLSVL.

As regards this clone: The sample holds other DNA sequences that translate to the same CDR3. V is TRBV6-5 and J is TRBJ1-5, with TRBD1 as a possible D gene (6 bases). Trimming removed 2 bases from V and 4 bases from J, with 9 bases in between. In germline, CDR1 is MNHEY, CDR2 SVGAGI. The CDR3 contains 14 residues. Here the CDR3 reads CASSYGQGNQPQHF. As DNA, the CDR3 is TGTGCCAGCAGTTACGGTCAGGGGAATCAGCCCCAGCATTTT.

The chain uses TRBV5-1 and TRBJ2-1, with 7 bases lining up with TRBD2. J was trimmed by 9 bases and V by 6 bases; bases with no gene match: 15. Germline loops: CDR1 SGHRS, CDR2 YFSETQ. CDR3 size: 15 residues. The CDR3 protein is CASTDPTGGSGEQFF. The DNA for the CDR3 is TGCGCCAGCACCGACCCGACGGGCGGGAGCGGTGAGCAGTTCTTC.

The chain links TRBV30 to TRBJ1-5; TRBD1 aligns across 7 bases. V trimming: 1 base; J trimming: 7 bases; junction bases outside the gene matches: 10. The CDR3 runs 15 residues. CDR1 is GTSNPN, CDR2 SVGIG, per germline (reference sequence). CDR3 protein: CAWSAHRGVWQPQHF. The CDR3, as DNA: TGTGCCTGGAGTGCCCACAGGGGAGTGTGGCAGCCCCAGCATTTT.

The V gene is TRBV5-1, the J gene TRBJ1-1, with D perhaps matching TRBD1 (5 bases). The CDR3 is made up of 15 amino acids. The ends were cut back, 2 bases at V and 4 bases at J, with 15 bases in the middle. Germline values: CDR1 SGHRS, CDR2 YFSETQ. CDR3 DNA sequence: TGCGCCAGCAGCTTCACCCCTCAGGGTAGCACTGAAGCTTTCTTT. It specifies CASSFTPQGSTEAFF.

The chain is built from TRBV29-1 and TRBJ2-1, with TRBD2 matching 8 bases. CDR3 length: 14 amino acids. V shed 6 bases, J shed 4 bases, and the junction held 8 bases outside the gene matches. CDR1 SQVTM and CDR2 ANQGSEA come from the germline V gene. The DNA of the CDR3 is TGCAGCGTAGACAAATTAGCGGGGTACAATGAGCAGTTCTTC. As protein: CSVDKLAGYNEQFF.